One and the same sample provided the 28 T cell receptor beta chains below, sequenced in a study of blood T cell repertoires in COVID-19. TCRdb keeps only in-frame clones here, not all; method: immunoSEQ multiplex PCR. The profile shows 200,000 to 250,000 clones, roughly 80% of them singletons. Sequenced: peripheral blood. All receptors derive from a woman of 80 years or more with acute or convalescent COVID-19.

This clone was seen a handful of times. This chain links TRBV18 with TRBJ1-4; no clear D. The length of the CDR3 is 16 residues. Germline CDR1 is KGHSH and CDR2 is LQKENI. Between the trimmed V and J ends, which lost 4 bases and 1 base, there was a span of 13 bases. The CDR3 here is CASSLFRAGTNEKLFF. CDR3 coding DNA: TGTGCCAGCTCACTTTTCCGAGCAGGAACTAATGAAAAACTGTTTTTT.

V gene TRBV6-6 combines with J gene TRBJ1-1; TRBD1 might be the D (6 bases). Trimming took off 9 bases at V and 4 bases at J, with 15 bases between the two ends. This CDR3 has 13 amino acids. CDR1 and CDR2 from the germline V gene are MNHNY and SVGAGI (reference sequence). The CDR3 coding sequence is TGTGCCAGTAGTAGGGGGAGAGGCACTGAAGCTTTCTTT. Residues: CASSRGRGTEAFF.

The genes are TRBV5-8 and TRBJ2-2; a possible D gene is TRBD1 (5 bases). Germline CDR1 is SGHTS and CDR2 is YDEGEE. Trimming took 0 bases from V and 6 from J, leaving 12 bases between them. The CDR3 loop spans 15 amino acids. The CDR3 here is CASSLDPSRAGELFF. CDR3 DNA sequence: TGTGCCAGCAGCTTGGATCCCAGCAGGGCCGGGGAGCTGTTTTTT.

The rearrangement uses TRBV18 and TRBJ1-1; D is unclear. V dropped 2 bases and J dropped 3 bases, with 13 bases sitting between them. The CDR3 runs 15 residues. Germline loops: CDR1 KGHSH, CDR2 LQKENI. CDR3: CASSPSGFGYTEAFF. CDR3 coding DNA: TGTGCCAGCTCACCATCCGGATTCGGGTACACTGAAGCTTTCTTT. The full variable domain, completed using reference TRBV18 and TRBJ1-1, is NAGVMQNPRHLVRRRGQEARLRCSPMKGHSHVYWYRQLPEEGLKFMVYLQKENIIDESGMPKERFSAEFPKEGPSILRIQQVVRGDSAAYFCASSPSGFGYTEAFFGQGTRLTVV.

The chain recombines TRBV30 with TRBJ1-1; D remains ambiguous. Per the germline V gene, CDR1 is GTSNPN and CDR2 is SVGIG (reference sequence). CDR3 size: 13 residues. Between the trimmed V and J ends, which lost 1 base and 11 bases, there was a span of 17 bases. DNA of the CDR3: TGTGCCTGGAGTGGGAGAGCACGGGTGGTCGCTTTCTTT. Protein product: CAWSGRARVVAFF.

The rearrangement joins TRBV5-1 to TRBJ2-2, with D uncertain. V dropped 4 bases and J dropped 0 bases, with 16 bases sitting between them. This CDR3 has 17 amino acids. CDR1 SGHRS and CDR2 YFSETQ come from the germline V gene. DNA of the CDR3: TGCGCCAGCAGCCCCGGATTGACAAACTCGAACACCGGGGAGCTGTTTTTT. Protein product: CASSPGLTNSNTGELFF.

A word on this clone: Compared with germline, one end of the junction differs, possibly owing to a read error. V and J are TRBV7-7 and TRBJ1-1; unclear D gene. The CDR3 length is 16 residues. CDR1 SSHAT and CDR2 FNYEAQ come from the germline V gene (reference sequence). CDR3 in amino acids: CASSPPRSGRNTEAFF. DNA of the CDR3: TGTGCTAGCAGCCCCCCCAGATCCGGGAGGAACACTGAAGCTTTCTTT.

The rearrangement uses TRBV6-5 and TRBJ2-7, with 10 positions matching TRBD2. CDR3 length equals 14 residues. Per germline, CDR1 MNHEY and CDR2 SVGAGI. With 6 bases clipped from V and 7 bases from J, the junction kept 9 bases outside the gene matches. The CDR3 DNA reads TGTGCCAGCAGGCTAGCGGGGGTTCCGGGAGAGCAGTACTTC. It encodes CASRLAGVPGEQYF.

As concerns this clone: Other DNA sequences in the same sample also yield this CDR3. V is TRBV29-1 and J is TRBJ1-2, with 10 bases that match TRBD1. The CDR3 has 13 amino acids. Per germline, CDR1 SQVTM and CDR2 ANQGSEA. Trimming cost V 3 bases and J 4 bases; bases outside gene matches: 2. The CDR3 sequence: CSVDGQGVYGYTF. In nucleotides, the CDR3 is TGCAGCGTTGATGGACAGGGGGTCTATGGCTACACCTTC.

This chain connects TRBV7-3 to TRBJ2-3, with a possible D match to TRBD2 (5 bases). The CDR3 is 16 amino acids. Trimming left V 5 bases short and J 0 bases short, with 15 bases between. Germline values: CDR1 SGHTA, CDR2 FQGTGA. The chain's CDR3 is CASSHGLKASTDTQYF. The CDR3 bases are TGTGCCAGCAGCCATGGACTTAAAGCTAGCACAGATACGCAGTATTTT.

This CDR3 is CASSYQGREKLFF. In DNA form, the CDR3 reads TGTGCCAGTAGTTACCAGGGGCGTGAAAAACTGTTTTTT. This chain connects TRBV19 to TRBJ1-4; possibly TRBD1 for D (6 bases). The V end was cut by 5 bases, the J end by 7 bases, with 11 bases between. CDR1 LNHDA and CDR2 SQIVND come from the germline V gene (reference sequence). The CDR3 loop spans 13 amino acids.

The DNA for the CDR3 is TGTGCCAGTAACAAGCGAGCCCTGGTGGATGAGCAGTTCTTC. Translating it yields CASNKRALVDEQFF. This sequence joins TRBV19 and TRBJ2-1; D gene uncertain. CDR3 length: 14 amino acids. The ends were cut back, 7 bases at V and 8 bases at J, with 18 bases in the middle. Germline V gene data show CDR1 as LNHDA and CDR2 as SQIVND (reference sequence).

This clone was recorded at least ten times. The rearrangement links TRBV30 to TRBJ2-7, with D possibly being TRBD2 (6 bases). The V end lost 4 bases, the J end lost 6 bases, and 19 bases lay between the germline ends. The germline CDR1 and CDR2 sequences are GTSNPN and SVGIG (reference sequence). The CDR3 totals 14 residues. The CDR3 spells CAWIKGSSGREQYF. In nucleotides, the CDR3 is TGTGCCTGGATAAAGGGTAGTAGCGGCCGCGAGCAGTACTTC.

The CDR3 nucleotides are TGTGCCAGCAGCTCTACCCGGGAGGCCCTTTCCGGGGATGAGCAGTTCTTC. Protein product: CASSSTREALSGDEQFF. The chain recombines TRBV11-2 with TRBJ2-1; 7 bases are shared with TRBD2. Germline V gene lookup returns CDR1 SGHAT and CDR2 FQNNGV. The CDR3 is made up of 17 amino acids. Unmatched junction bases numbered 17, after V lost 4 bases and J lost 8 bases.

This chain connects TRBV7-9 to TRBJ2-5; a possible D gene is TRBD1 (6 bases). The ends were cut back, 11 bases at V and 5 bases at J, with 15 bases in the middle. The CDR3 totals 12 residues. Germline CDR1 and CDR2: SEHNR and FQNEAQ (reference sequence). Here the CDR3 DNA reads TGTGCCGCGGAAGACAGGCCCGAGACCCAGTACTTC. Protein sequence: CAAEDRPETQYF.

The sample holds one count of this clone. The chain joins TRBV19 to TRBJ1-4; unclear D gene. V lost 3 bases and J lost 7, with 18 bases in between. Germline values: CDR1 LNHDA, CDR2 SQIVND (reference sequence). There are 16 residues in the CDR3. As DNA, the CDR3 is TGTGCCAGTAGTATCGGTGGCGGCACCGGAGGTGAAAAACTGTTTTTT. This gives the protein CASSIGGGTGGEKLFF.

This clone was counted many times. The chain has TRBV11-3 and TRBJ2-3; D is undetermined. CDR1 is SGHNT and CDR2 is YENEEA in the germline V gene. The V and J ends lost 5 bases and 2 bases respectively, with 11 bases between them. The CDR3 spans 14 residues. CDR3 amino acids: CASSPRTYTDTQYF. Here the CDR3 DNA reads TGTGCCAGCAGCCCCCGAACCTACACAGATACGCAGTATTTT.

A few counts support this clone. This chain links TRBV18 with TRBJ2-7; 8 nucleotides line up with TRBD1. The germline CDR1 and CDR2 sequences are KGHSH and LQKENI. This CDR3 spans 13 amino acids. Unmatched junction bases numbered 0, after V lost 1 base and J lost 4 bases. The DNA of the CDR3 is TGTGCCAGCTCACCACGACAGGGGTACGAGCAGTACTTC. As protein: CASSPRQGYEQYF.

The chain combines TRBV28 with TRBJ1-4, with 10 positions matching TRBD1. The germline V gene has CDR1 MDHEN and CDR2 SYDVKM. Trimming took 3 bases from V and 7 from J; bases not matched to a gene: 5. The CDR3 spans 15 residues. This chain's CDR3 is CASSLPGQGTEKLFF. CDR3 bases: TGTGCCAGCAGTTTGCCGGGACAGGGGACTGAAAAACTGTTTTTT.

Worth noting for this clone: One base away lies a much larger clone, so this may be a sequencing read error. The sample carries other DNA sequences with the same CDR3. The chain couples TRBV2 to TRBJ1-2; 7 bases map to TRBD1. The CDR3 runs to 14 residues. The germline gives CDR1 SNHLY, CDR2 FYNNEI. CDR3: CASSGLQQGTSLLF. CDR3 in DNA: TGTGCCAGCAGTGGGCTCCAACAGGGGACCTCACTACTCTTC.

In DNA form, the CDR3 reads TGTGCCAGCAGCTTAGGGCTTATAGAGACCCAGTACTTC. This translates into CASSLGLIETQYF. V gene TRBV7-8 combines with J gene TRBJ2-5, with D uncertain. This CDR3 is 13 amino acids long. Trimming pared 1 base from V and 4 bases from J, leaving 7 bases between. Germline CDR1 is SGHVS and CDR2 is FQNEAQ.

The chain employs TRBV30 and TRBJ1-6; 7 bases match TRBD1. Looked up from germline, CDR1 is GTSNPN and CDR2 is SVGIG (reference sequence). J gave up 5 bases and V 3 bases, and 10 bases lay outside the gene matches. This CDR3 is 16 amino acids long. The CDR3 is CAWSRQGIGNNSPLHF. The CDR3 DNA reads TGTGCCTGGAGCAGACAGGGTATTGGGAATAATTCACCCCTCCACTTT.

This clone was detected only a few times. The chain has TRBV5-1 and TRBJ2-7; 7 bases are a match to TRBD1. The CDR3 contains 13 residues. V lost 5 bases, J lost 3 bases, and 5 bases stayed unmatched. Per the germline V gene, CDR1 is SGHRS and CDR2 is YFSETQ. CDR3 nucleotides: TGCGCCAGCAGTCGGGACAGACGCTACGAGCAGTACTTC. This codes for CASSRDRRYEQYF.

This clone was counted once. V is TRBV25-1 and J is TRBJ2-7; 12 positions agree with TRBD2. The CDR3 runs 16 residues. With V trimmed by 3 bases and J by 4 bases, 7 bases remained unmatched. Germline CDR1 is MGHDK and CDR2 is SYGVNS. The CDR3: CASSDWGTSGPYEQYF. Written as DNA, the CDR3 is TGTGCCAGCAGTGACTGGGGGACTAGCGGGCCGTACGAGCAGTACTTC.

This chain's CDR3 is CALGRSYNEQFF. CDR3 bases: TGTGCTTTGGGGCGCTCCTACAATGAGCAGTTCTTC. The V call is TRBV30, the J call TRBJ2-1, with D perhaps TRBD1 (5 bases). This CDR3 contains 12 residues. The germline V gene has CDR1 GTSNPN and CDR2 SVGIG (reference sequence).

This clone was found once. The chain joins TRBV21-1 to TRBJ1-5. TRBV21-1 represents a pseudogene. The CDR3 extends over 11 amino acids. As DNA, the CDR3 is TGTGCCTACTGGAGCGGCCAGCCCCAGCATTTT. Its protein is CAYWSGQPQHF.

J is TRBJ2-7 and V is TRBV28; TRBD2 is a possible D gene (5 bases). V was clipped by 2 bases and J by 0 bases, with 11 bases between them. Germline V lookup: CDR1 MDHEN, CDR2 SYDVKM. The CDR3 extends over 15 amino acids. CDR3 residues: CASSLGGSSSYEQYF. CDR3 in DNA: TGTGCCAGCAGTTTAGGCGGGTCGAGCTCCTACGAGCAGTACTTC.

The chain is built from TRBV30 and TRBJ1-1, with D maybe TRBD1 (5 bases). The CDR3 is made up of 13 amino acids. V gave up 5 bases and J gave up 4 bases, with 14 bases separating them. Germline values: CDR1 GTSNPN, CDR2 SVGIG (reference sequence). The CDR3 spells CAWGQGIGTEAFF. In DNA form, the CDR3 reads TGTGCCTGGGGCCAGGGTATCGGCACTGAAGCTTTCTTT. The full variable domain, completed using reference TRBV30 and TRBJ1-1, is SQTIHQWPATLVQPVGSPLSLECTVEGTSNPNLYWYRQAAGRGLQLLFYSVGIGQISSEVPQNLSASRPQDRQFILSSKKLLLSDSGFYLCAWGQGIGTEAFFGQGTRLTVV.